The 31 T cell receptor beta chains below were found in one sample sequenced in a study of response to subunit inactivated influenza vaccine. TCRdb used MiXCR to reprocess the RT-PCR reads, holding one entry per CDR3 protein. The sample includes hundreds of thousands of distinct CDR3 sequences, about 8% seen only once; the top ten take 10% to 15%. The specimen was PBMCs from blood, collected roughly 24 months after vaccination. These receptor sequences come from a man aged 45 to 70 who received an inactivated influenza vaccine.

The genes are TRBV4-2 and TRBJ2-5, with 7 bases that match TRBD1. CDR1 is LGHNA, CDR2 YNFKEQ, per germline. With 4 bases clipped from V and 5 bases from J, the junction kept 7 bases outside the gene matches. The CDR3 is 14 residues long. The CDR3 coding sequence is TGTGCCAGCAGCCCCGACAGGGTGGGTGAGACCCAGTACTTC. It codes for CASSPDRVGETQYF.

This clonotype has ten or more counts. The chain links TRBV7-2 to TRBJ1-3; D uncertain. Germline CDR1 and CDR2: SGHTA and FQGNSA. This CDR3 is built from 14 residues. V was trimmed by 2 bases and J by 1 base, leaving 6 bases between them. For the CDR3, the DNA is TGTGCCAGCAGCTTACAGCAGTCTGGAAACACCATATATTTT. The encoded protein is CASSLQQSGNTIYF.

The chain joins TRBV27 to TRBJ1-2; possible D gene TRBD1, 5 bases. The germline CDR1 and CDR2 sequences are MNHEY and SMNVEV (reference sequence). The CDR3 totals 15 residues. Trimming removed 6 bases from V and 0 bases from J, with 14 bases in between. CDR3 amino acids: CASSLTGSTNYGYTF. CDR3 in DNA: TGTGCCAGCAGCTTAACAGGAAGCACTAACTATGGCTACACCTTC.

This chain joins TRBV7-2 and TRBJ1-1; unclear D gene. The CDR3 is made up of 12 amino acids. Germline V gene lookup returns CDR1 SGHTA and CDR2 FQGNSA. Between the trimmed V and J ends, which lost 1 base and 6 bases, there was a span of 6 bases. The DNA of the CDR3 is TGTGCCAGCAGCTTAGGAATCTCTGAAGCTTTCTTT. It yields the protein CASSLGISEAFF. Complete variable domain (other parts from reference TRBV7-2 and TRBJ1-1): GAGVSQSPSNKVTEKGKDVELRCDPISGHTALYWYRQSLGQGLEFLIYFQGNSAPDKSGLPSDRFSAERTGGSVSTLTIQRTQQEDSAVYLCASSLGISEAFFGQGTRLTVV.

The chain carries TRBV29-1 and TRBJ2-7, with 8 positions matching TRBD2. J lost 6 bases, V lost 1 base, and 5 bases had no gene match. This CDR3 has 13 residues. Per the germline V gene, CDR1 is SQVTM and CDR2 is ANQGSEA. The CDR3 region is CSVEAGLAAEQYF. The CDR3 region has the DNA TGCAGCGTTGAAGCCGGACTAGCAGCCGAGCAGTACTTC.

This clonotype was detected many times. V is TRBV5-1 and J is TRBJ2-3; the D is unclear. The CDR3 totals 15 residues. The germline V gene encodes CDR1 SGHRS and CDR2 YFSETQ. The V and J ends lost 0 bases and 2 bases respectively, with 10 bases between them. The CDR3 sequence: CASSLDGSDTDTQYF. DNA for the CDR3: TGCGCCAGCAGCTTGGATGGGTCGGACACAGATACGCAGTATTTT.

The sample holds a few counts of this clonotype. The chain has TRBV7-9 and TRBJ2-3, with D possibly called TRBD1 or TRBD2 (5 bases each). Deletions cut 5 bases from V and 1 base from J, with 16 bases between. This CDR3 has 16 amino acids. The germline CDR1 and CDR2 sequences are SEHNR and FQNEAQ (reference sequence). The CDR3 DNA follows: TGTGCCAGCAGCCCACAGAGGGGTTCCGGCACAGATACGCAGTATTTT. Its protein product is CASSPQRGSGTDTQYF. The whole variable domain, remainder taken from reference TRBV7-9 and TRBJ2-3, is DTGVSQNPRHKITKRGQNVTFRCDPISEHNRLYWYRQTLGQGPEFLTYFQNEAQLEKSRLLSDRFSAERPKGSFSTLEIQRTEQGDSAMYLCASSPQRGSGTDTQYFGPGTRLTVL.

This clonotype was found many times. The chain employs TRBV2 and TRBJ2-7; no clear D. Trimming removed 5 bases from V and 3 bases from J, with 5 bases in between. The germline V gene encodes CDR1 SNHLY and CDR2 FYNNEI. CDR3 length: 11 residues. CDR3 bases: TGTGCCAGCAGTTACATCTACGAGCAGTACTTC. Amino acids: CASSYIYEQYF.

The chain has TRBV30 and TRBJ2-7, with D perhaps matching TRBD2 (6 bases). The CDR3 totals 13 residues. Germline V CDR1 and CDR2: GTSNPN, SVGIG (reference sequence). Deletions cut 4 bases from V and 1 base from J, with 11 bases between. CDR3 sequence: CAWTGTLSYEQYF. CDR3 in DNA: TGTGCCTGGACCGGGACTTTGTCCTACGAGCAGTACTTC.

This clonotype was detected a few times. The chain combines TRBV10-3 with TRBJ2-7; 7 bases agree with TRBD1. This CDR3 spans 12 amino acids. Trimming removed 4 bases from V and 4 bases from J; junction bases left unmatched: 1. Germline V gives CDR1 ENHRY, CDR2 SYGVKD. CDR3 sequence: CAISGQGYEQYF. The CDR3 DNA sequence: TGTGCCATCAGTGGACAGGGATACGAGCAGTACTTC.

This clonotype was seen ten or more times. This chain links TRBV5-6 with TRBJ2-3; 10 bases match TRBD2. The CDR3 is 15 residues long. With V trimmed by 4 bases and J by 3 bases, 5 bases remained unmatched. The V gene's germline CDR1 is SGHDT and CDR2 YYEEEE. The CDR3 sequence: CASSASGRRTDTQYF. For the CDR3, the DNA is TGTGCCAGCAGCGCTAGCGGGAGAAGAACAGATACGCAGTATTTT.

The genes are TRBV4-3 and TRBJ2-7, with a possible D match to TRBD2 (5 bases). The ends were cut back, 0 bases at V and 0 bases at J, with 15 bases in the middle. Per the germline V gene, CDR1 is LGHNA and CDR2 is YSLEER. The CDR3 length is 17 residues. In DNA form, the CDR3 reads TGCGCCAGCAGCCAAGATTGGTATACTGGGAGCTCCTACGAGCAGTACTTC. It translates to CASSQDWYTGSSYEQYF.

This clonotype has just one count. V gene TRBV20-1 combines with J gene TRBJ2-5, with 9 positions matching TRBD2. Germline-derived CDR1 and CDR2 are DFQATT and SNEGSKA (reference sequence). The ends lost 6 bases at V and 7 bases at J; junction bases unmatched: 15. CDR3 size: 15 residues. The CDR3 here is CSANTAGGRAWTQYF. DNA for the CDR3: TGCAGTGCCAACACGGCGGGCGGGAGGGCCTGGACCCAGTACTTC.

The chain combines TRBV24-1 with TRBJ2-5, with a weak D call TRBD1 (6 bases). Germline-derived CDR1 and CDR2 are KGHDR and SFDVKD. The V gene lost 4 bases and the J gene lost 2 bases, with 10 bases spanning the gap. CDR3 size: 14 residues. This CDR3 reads CATSEPTGQETQYF. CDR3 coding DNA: TGTGCCACCAGTGAACCCACAGGGCAAGAGACCCAGTACTTC.

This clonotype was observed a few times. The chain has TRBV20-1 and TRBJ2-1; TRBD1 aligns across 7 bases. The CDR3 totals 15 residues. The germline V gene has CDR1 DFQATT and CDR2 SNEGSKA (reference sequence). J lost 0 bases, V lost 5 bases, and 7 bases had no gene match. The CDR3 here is CSARRTGPSYNEQFF. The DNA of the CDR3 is TGCAGTGCTCGACGGACAGGACCCTCCTACAATGAGCAGTTCTTC.

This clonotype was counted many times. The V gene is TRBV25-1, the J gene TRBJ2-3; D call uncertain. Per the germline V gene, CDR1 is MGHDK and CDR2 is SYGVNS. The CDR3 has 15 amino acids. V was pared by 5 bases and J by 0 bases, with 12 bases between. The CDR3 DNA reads TGTGCCAGCAGTTCCCCCGCAATTAGCACAGATACGCAGTATTTT. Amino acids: CASSSPAISTDTQYF. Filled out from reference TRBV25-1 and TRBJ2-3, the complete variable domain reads EADIYQTPRYLVIGTGKKITLECSQTMGHDKMYWYQQDPGMELHLIHYSYGVNSTEKGDLSSESTVSRIRTEHFPLTLESARPSHTSQYLCASSSPAISTDTQYFGPGTRLTVL.

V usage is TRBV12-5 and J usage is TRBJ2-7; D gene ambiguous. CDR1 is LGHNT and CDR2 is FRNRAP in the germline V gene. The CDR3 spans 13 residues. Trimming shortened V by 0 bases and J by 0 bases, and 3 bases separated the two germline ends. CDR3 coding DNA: TGTGCTAGTGGTTTGGTAGCCTCCTACGAGCAGTACTTC. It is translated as CASGLVASYEQYF.

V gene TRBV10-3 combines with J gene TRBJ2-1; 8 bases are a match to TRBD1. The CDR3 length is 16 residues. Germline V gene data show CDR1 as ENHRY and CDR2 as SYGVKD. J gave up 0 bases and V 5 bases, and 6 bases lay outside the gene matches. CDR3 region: CAISRTGSSSYNEQFF. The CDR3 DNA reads TGTGCCATCAGTAGGACAGGGAGCAGCTCCTACAATGAGCAGTTCTTC.

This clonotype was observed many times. The DNA for the CDR3 is TGCGCCAGCAGGGACAGCGGCTACAATGAGCAGTTCTTC. Protein sequence: CASRDSGYNEQFF. V is TRBV5-1 and J is TRBJ2-1, with D possibly matching TRBD1 (6 bases). In germline, CDR1 is SGHRS, CDR2 YFSETQ. The CDR3 is made up of 13 amino acids. V was shortened by 5 bases and J by 3 bases, with 9 bases between the two germline ends. Variable domain in full (rest from reference TRBV5-1 and TRBJ2-1): KAGVTQTPRYLIKTRGQQVTLSCSPISGHRSVSWYQQTPGQGLQFLFEYFSETQRNKGNFPGRFSGRQFSNSRSEMNVSTLELGDSALYLCASRDSGYNEQFFGPGTRLTVL.

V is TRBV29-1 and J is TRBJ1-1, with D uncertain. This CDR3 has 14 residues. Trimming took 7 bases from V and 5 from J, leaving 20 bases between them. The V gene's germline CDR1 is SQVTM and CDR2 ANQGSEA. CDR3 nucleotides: TGCAGCGGATATAAGACTGTAGGTCGGACTGAAGCTTTCTTT. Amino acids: CSGYKTVGRTEAFF.

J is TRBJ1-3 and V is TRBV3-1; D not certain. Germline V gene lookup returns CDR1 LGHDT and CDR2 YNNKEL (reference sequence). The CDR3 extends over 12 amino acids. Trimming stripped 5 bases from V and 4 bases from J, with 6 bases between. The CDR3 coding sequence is TGTGCCAGCAGCGACCCAGGAAACACCATATATTTT. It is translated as CASSDPGNTIYF. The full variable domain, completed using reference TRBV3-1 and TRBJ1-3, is DTAVSQTPKYLVTQMGNDKSIKCEQNLGHDTMYWYKQDSKKFLKIMFSYNNKELIINETVPNRFSPKSPDKAHLNLHINSLELGDSAVYFCASSDPGNTIYFGEGSWLTVV.

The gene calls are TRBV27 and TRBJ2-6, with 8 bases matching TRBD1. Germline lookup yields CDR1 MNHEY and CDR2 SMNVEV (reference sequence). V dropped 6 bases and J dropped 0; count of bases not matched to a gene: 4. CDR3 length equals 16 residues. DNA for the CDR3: TGTGCCAGCAGGGGGGACAGGAGCTCTGGGGCCAACGTCCTGACTTTC. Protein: CASRGDRSSGANVLTF.

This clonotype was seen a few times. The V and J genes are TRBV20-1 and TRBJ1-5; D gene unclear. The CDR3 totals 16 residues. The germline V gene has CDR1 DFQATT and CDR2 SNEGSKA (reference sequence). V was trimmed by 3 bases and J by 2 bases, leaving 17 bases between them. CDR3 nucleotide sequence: TGCAGTGCTAGTCATACGGGAGGATCAGGCAATCAGCCCCAGCATTTT. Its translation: CSASHTGGSGNQPQHF.

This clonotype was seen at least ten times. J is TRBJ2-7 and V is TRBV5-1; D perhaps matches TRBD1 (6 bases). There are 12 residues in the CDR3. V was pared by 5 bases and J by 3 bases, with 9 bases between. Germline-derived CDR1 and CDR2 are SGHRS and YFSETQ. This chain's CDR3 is CASSRDIYEQYF. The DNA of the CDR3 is TGCGCCAGCAGTCGGGACATCTACGAGCAGTACTTC.

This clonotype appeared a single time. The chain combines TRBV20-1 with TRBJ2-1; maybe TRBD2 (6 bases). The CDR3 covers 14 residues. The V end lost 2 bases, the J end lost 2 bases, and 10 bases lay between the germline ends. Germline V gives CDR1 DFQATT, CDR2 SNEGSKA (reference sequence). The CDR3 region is CSARMREAYNEQFF. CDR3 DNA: TGCAGTGCTAGAATGAGGGAGGCCTACAATGAGCAGTTCTTC.

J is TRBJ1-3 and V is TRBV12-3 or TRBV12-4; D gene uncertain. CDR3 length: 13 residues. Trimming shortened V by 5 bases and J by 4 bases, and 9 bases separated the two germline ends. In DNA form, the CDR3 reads TGTGCCAGCAGTCCGGCTCTCGGAAACACCATATATTTT. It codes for CASSPALGNTIYF.

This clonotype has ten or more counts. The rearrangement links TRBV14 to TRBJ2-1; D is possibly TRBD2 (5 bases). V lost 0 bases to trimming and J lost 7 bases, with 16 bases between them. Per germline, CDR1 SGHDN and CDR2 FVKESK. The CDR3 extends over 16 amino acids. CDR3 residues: CASSQDNLARVNEQFF. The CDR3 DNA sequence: TGTGCCAGCAGCCAAGATAACCTAGCTAGAGTGAATGAGCAGTTCTTC.

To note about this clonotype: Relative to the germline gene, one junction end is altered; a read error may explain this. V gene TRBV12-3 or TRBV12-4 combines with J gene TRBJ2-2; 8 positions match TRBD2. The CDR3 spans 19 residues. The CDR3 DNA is TGTGCCAGCTGTTTTGGGCTAGCGGGCCGGGCTTTAAACACCGGGGAGCTGTTTTTT. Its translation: CASCFGLAGRALNTGELFF.

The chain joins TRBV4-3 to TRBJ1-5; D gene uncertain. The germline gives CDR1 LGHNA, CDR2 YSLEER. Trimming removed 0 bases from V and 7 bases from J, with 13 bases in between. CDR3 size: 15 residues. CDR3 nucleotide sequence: TGCGCCAGCAGCCAAGATCTGGGAGTGGGGCAGCCCCAGCATTTT. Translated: CASSQDLGVGQPQHF.

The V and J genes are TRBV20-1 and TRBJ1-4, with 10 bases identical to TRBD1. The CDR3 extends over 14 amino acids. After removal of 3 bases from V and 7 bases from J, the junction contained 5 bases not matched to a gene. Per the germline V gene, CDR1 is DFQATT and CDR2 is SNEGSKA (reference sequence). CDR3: CSASTGTGVEKLFF. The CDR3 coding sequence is TGCAGTGCTAGCACCGGGACAGGGGTTGAAAAACTGTTTTTT.

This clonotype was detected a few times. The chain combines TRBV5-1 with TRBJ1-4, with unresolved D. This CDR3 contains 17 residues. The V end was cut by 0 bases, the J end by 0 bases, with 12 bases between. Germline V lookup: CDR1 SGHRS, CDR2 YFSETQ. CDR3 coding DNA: TGCGCCAGCAGCTTGGCGCCACAGTTTGCAACTAATGAAAAACTGTTTTTT. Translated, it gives CASSLAPQFATNEKLFF.